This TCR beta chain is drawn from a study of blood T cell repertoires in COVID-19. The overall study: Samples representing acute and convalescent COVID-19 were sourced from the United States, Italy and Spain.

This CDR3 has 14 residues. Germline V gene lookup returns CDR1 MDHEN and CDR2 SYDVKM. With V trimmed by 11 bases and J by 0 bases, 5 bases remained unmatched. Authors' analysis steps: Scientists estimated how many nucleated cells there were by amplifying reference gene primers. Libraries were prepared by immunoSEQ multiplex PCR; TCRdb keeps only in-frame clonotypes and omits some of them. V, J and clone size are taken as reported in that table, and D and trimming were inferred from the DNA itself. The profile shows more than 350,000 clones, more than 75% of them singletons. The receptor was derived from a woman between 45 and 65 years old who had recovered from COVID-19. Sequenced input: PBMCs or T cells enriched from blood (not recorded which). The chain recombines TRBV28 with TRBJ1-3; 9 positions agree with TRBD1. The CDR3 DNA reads TGTGCCGGAACAGGGGGCTTCTCTGGAAACACCATATATTTT. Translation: CAGTGGFSGNTIYF.